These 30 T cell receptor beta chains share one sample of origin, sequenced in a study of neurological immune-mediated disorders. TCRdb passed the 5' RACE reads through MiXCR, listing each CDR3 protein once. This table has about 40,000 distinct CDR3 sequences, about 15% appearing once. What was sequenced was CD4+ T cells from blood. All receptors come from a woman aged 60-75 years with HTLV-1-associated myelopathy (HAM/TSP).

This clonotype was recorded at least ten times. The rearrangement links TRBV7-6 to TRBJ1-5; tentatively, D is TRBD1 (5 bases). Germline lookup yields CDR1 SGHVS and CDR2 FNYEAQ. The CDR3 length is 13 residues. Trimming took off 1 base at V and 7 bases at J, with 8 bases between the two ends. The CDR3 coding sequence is TGTGCCAGCAGCTTAGAGGAGGGGCAGCCCCAGCATTTT. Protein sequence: CASSLEEGQPQHF. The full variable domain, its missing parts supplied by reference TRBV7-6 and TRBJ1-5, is GAGVSQSPRYKVTKRGQDVALRCDPISGHVSLYWYRQALGQGPEFLTYFNYEAQQDKSGLPNDRFSAERPEGSISTLTIQRTEQRDSAMYRCASSLEEGQPQHFGDGTRLSIL.

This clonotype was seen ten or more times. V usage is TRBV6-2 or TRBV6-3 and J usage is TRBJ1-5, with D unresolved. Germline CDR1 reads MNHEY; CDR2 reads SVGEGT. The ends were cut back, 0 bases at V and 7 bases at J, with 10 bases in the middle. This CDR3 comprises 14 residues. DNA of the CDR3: TGTGCCAGCAGTTACTCGTTAAAAGACCAGCCCCAGCATTTT. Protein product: CASSYSLKDQPQHF.

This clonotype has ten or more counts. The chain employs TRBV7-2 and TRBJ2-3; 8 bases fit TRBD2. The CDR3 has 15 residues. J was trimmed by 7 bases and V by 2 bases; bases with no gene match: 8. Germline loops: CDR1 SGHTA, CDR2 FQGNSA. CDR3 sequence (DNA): TGTGCCAGCAGCTTACCGTCGGGGGGGCCGTATACGCAGTATTTT. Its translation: CASSLPSGGPYTQYF.

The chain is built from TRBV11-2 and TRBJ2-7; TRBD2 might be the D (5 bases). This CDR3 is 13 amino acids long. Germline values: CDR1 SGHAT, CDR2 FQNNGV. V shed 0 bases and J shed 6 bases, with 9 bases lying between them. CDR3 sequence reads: CASSLDPGIEQYF. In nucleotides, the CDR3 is TGTGCCAGCAGCTTAGATCCCGGGATCGAGCAGTACTTC. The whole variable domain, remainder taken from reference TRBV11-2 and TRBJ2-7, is EAGVAQSPRYKIIEKRQSVAFWCNPISGHATLYWYQQILGQGPKLLIQFQNNGVVDDSQLPKDRFSAERLKGVDSTLKIQPAKLEDSAVYLCASSLDPGIEQYFGPGTRLTVT.

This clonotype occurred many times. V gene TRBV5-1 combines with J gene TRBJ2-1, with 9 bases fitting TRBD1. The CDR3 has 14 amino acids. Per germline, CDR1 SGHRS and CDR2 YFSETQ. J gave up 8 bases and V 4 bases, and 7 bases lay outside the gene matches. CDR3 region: CASSAGQGAYEQFF. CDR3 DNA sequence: TGCGCCAGCAGCGCGGGACAGGGAGCGTATGAGCAGTTCTTC.

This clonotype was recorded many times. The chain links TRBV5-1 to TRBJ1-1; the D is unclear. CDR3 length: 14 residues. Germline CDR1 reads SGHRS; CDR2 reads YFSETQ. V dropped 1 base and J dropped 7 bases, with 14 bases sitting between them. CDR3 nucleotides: TGCGCCAGCAGCTTGAGAGGTCCTGGGCGTGAAGCTTTCTTT. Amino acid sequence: CASSLRGPGREAFF.

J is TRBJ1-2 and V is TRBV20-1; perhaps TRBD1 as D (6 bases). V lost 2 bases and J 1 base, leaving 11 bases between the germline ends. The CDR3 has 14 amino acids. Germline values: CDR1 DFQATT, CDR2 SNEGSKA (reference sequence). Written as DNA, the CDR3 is TGCAGTGCTAGAACAGGGTGGGATAACTATGGCTACACCTTC. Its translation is CSARTGWDNYGYTF.

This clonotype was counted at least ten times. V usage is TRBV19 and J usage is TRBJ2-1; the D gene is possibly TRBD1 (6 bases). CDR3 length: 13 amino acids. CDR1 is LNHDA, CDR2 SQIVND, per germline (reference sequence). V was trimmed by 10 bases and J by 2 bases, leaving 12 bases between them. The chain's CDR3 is CATATGPYNEQFF. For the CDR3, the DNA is TGTGCCACCGCGACAGGCCCCTACAATGAGCAGTTCTTC.

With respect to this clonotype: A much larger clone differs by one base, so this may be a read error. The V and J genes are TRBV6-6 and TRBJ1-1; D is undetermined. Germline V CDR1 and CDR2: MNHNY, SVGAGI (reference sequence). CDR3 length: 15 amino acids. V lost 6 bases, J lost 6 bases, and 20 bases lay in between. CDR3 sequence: CASRGRASYTAEAFF. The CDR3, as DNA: TGTGCCAGCAGGGGTAGAGCGAGCTATACCGCTGAAGCTTTCTTT.

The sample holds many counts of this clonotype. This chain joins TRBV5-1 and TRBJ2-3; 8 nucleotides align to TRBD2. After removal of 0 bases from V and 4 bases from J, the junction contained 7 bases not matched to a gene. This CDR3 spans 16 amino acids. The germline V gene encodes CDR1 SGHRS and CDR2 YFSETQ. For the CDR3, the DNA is TGCGCCAGCAGCTTGGTCGGTGGCGGGGGGTCAGATACGCAGTATTTT. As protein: CASSLVGGGGSDTQYF.

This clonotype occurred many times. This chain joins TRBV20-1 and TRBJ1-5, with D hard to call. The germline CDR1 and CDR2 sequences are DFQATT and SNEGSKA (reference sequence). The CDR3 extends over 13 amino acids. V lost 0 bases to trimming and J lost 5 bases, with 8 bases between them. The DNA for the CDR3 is TGCAGTGCTAGAGATGAAGCTGATCAGCCCCAGCATTTT. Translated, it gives CSARDEADQPQHF.

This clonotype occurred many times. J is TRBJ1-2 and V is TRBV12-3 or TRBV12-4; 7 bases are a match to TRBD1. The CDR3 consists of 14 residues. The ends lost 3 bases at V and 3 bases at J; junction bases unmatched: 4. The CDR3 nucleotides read TGTGCCAGCAGTTTGGGTACAGGGGACTATGGCTACACCTTC. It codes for CASSLGTGDYGYTF.

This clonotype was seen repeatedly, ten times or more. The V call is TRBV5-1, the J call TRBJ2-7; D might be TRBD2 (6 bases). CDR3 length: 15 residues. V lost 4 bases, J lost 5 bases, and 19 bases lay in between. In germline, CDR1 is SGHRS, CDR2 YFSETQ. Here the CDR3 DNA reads TGCGCCAGCAGCCTGGGACTCTTGAAGGGCAACGAGCAGTACTTC. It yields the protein CASSLGLLKGNEQYF.

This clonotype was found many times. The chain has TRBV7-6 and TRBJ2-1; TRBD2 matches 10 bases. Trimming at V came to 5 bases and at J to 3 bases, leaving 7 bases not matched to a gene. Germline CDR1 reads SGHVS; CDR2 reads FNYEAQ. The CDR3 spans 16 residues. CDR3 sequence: CASSRSGGGDYNEQFF. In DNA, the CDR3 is TGTGCCAGCAGCCGGAGCGGGGGGGGCGACTACAATGAGCAGTTCTTC.

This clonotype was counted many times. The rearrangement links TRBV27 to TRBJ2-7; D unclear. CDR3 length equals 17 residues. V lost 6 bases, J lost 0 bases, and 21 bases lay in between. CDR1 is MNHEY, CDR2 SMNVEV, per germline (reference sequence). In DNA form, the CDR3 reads TGTGCCAGCAGCGCTAACGGGCGTAACCCTAGCTCCTACGAGCAGTACTTC. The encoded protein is CASSANGRNPSSYEQYF.

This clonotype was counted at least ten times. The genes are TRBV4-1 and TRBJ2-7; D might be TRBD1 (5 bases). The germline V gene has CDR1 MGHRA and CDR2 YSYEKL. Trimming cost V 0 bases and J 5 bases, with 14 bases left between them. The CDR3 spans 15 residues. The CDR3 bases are TGCGCCAGCAGCCAAGATCCCAGGGCCCCTAACGAGCAGTACTTC. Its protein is CASSQDPRAPNEQYF.

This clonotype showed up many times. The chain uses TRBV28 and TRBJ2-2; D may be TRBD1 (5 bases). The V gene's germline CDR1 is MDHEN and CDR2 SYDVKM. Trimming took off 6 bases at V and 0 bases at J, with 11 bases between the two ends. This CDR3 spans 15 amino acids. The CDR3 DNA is TGTGCCAGCAGCTTGAGACAGTCGAACACCGGGGAGCTGTTTTTT. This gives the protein CASSLRQSNTGELFF. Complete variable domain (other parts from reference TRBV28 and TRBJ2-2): DVKVTQSSRYLVKRTGEKVFLECVQDMDHENMFWYRQDPGLGLRLIYFSYDVKMKEKGDIPEGYSVSREKKERFSLILESASTNQTSMYLCASSLRQSNTGELFFGEGSRLTVL.

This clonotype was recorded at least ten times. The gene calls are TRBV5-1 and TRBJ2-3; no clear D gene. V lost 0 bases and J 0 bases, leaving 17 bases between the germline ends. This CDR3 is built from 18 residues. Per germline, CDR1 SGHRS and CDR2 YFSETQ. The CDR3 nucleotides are TGCGCCAGCAGCTTGGGGGGAACAACAGATTCTAGCACAGATACGCAGTATTTT. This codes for CASSLGGTTDSSTDTQYF.

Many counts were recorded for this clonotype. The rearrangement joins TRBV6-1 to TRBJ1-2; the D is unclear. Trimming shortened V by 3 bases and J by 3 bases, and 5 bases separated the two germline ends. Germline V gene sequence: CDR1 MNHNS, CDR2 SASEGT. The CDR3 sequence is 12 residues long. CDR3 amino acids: CASSESYYGYTF. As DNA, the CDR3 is TGTGCCAGCAGTGAGTCGTACTATGGCTACACCTTC.

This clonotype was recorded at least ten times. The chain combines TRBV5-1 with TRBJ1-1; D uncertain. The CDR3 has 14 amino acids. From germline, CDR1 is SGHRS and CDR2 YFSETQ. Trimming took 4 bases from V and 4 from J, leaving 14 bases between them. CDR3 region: CASSKNGIRTEAFF. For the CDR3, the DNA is TGCGCCAGCAGCAAGAACGGGATACGCACTGAAGCTTTCTTT.

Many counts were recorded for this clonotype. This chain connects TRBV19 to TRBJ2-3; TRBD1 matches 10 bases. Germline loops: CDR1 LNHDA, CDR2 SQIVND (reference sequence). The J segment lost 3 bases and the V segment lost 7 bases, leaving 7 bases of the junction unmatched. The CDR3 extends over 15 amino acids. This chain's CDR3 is CASTPRDRGTDTQYF. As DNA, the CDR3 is TGTGCCAGTACCCCAAGGGACAGGGGTACAGATACGCAGTATTTT.

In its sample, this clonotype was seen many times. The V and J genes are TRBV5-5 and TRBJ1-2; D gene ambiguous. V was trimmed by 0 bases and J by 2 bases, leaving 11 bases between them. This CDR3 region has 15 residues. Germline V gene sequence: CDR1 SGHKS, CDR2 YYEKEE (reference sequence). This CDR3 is CASSLVRAWNYGYTF. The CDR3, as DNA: TGTGCCAGCAGCTTGGTAAGGGCTTGGAACTATGGCTACACCTTC.

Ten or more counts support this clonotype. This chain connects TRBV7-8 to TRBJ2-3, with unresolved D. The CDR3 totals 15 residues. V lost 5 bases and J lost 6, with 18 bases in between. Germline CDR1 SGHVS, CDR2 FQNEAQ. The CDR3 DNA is TGTGCCAGCAGCGTTATCGGCGTTCTGGGGGATACGCAGTATTTT. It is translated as CASSVIGVLGDTQYF.

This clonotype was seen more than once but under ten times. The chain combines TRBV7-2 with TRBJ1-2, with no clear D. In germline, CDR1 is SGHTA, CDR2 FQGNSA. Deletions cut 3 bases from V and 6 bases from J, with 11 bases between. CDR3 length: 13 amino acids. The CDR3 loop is CASSFQPLNGYTF. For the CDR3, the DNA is TGTGCCAGCAGCTTTCAGCCCCTAAATGGCTACACCTTC.

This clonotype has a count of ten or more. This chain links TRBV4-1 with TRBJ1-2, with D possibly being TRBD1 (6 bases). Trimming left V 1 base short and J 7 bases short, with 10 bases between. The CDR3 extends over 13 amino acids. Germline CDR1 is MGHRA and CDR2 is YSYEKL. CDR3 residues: CASSQAGAGGYTF. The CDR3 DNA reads TGCGCCAGCAGCCAAGCAGGGGCTGGTGGCTACACCTTC.

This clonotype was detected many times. In DNA form, the CDR3 reads TGCAGTGCTACCCAGGGACAGGGCCATCTCCTGGGGGTGTATGGCTACACCTTC. It yields the protein CSATQGQGHLLGVYGYTF. The chain carries TRBV20-1 and TRBJ1-2; TRBD1 agrees at 9 bases. The CDR3 totals 18 residues. V was clipped by 4 bases and J by 5 bases; unmatched bases: 20. The germline gives CDR1 DFQATT, CDR2 SNEGSKA (reference sequence).

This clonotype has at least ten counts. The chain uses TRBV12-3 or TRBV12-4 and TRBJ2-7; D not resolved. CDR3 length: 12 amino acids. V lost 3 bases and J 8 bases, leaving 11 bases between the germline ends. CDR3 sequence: CASSLTRTQQYF. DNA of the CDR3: TGTGCCAGCAGTTTGACCCGCACTCAGCAGTACTTC.

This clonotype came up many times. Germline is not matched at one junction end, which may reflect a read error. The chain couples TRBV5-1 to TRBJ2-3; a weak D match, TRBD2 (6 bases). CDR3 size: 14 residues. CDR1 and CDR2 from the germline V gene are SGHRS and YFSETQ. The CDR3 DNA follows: TGCGCCACCAGCCCGGGACTTAACACAGATACGCAGTATTTT. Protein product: CATSPGLNTDTQYF.

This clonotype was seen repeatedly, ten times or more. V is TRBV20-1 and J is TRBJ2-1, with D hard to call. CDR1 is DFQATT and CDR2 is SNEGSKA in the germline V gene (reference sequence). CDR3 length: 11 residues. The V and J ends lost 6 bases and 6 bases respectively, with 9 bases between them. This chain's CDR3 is CSAPSFNEQFF. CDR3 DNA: TGCAGTGCCCCCTCTTTCAATGAGCAGTTCTTC.

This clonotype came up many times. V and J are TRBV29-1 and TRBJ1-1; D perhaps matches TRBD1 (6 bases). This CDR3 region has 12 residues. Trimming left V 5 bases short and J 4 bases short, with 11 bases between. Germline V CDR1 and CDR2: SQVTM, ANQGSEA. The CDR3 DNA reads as TGCAGCGTTCACAGGGAGGGCACTGAAGCTTTCTTT. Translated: CSVHREGTEAFF.